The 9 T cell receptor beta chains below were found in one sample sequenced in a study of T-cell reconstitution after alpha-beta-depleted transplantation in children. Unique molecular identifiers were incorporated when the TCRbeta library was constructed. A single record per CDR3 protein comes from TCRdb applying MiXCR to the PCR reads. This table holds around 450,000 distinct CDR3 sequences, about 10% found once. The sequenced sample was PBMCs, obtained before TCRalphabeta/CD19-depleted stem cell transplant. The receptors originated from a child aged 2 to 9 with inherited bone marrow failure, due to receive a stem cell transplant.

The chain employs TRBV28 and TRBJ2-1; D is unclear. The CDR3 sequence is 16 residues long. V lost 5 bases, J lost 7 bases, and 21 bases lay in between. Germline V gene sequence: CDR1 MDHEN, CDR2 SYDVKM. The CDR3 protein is CASSDLSVGRLNEQFF. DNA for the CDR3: TGTGCCAGCAGTGATCTTTCGGTGGGCAGATTAAATGAGCAGTTCTTC.

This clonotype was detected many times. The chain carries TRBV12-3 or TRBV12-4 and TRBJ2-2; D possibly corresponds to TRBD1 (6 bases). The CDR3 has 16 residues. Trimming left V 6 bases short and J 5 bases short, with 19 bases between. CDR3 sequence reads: CASRITLGQGTGELFF. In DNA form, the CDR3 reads TGTGCCAGCAGAATAACCCTAGGTCAGGGGACCGGGGAGCTGTTTTTT.

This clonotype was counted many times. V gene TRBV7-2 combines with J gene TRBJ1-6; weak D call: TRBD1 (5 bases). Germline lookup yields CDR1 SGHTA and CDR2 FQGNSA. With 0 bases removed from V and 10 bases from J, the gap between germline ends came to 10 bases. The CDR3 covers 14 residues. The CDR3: CASSLAPRVSPLHF. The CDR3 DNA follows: TGTGCCAGCAGCTTAGCGCCCAGGGTCTCACCCCTCCACTTT.

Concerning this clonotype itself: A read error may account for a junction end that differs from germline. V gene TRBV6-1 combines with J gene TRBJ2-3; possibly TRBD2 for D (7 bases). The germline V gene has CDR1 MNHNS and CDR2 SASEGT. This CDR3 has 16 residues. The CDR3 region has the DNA TGTGCCAGCCAGCCCTACGGGGGGCAGAGCACAGATACTCAGTATTTT. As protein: CASQPYGGQSTDTQYF.

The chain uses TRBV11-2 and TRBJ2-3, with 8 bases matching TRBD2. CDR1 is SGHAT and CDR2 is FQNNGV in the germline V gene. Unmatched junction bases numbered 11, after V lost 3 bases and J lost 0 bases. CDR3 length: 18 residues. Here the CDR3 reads CASSFNRRGGPSTDTQYF. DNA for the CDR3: TGTGCCAGCAGCTTCAATCGTCGGGGGGGGCCTAGCACAGATACGCAGTATTTT.

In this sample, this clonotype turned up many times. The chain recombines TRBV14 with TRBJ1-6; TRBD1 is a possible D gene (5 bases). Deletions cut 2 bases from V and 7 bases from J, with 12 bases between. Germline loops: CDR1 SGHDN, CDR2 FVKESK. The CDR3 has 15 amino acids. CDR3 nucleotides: TGTGCCAGCAGCCAACAGGGCCCCACGAATTCACCCCTCCACTTT. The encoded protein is CASSQQGPTNSPLHF.

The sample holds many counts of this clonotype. The CDR3 protein is CASSYLGQGAYEQYF. The CDR3 DNA is TGTGCCAGCAGTTACCTGGGACAGGGGGCCTACGAGCAGTACTTC. The chain recombines TRBV6-5 with TRBJ2-7; 11 bases are a match to TRBD1. With 2 bases clipped from V and 2 bases from J, the junction kept 2 bases outside the gene matches. Germline lookup yields CDR1 MNHEY and CDR2 SVGAGI. CDR3 length: 15 amino acids.

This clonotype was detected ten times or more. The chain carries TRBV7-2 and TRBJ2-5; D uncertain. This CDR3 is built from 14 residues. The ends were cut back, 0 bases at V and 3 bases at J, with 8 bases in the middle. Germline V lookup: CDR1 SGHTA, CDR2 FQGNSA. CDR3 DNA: TGTGCCAGCAGCTTAGCGGGAAATGAAGAGACCCAGTACTTC. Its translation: CASSLAGNEETQYF.

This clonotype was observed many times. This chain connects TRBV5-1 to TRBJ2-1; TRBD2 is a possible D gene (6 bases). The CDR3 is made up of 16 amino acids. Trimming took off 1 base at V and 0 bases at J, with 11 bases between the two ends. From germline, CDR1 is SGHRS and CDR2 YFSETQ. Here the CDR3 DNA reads TGCGCCAGCAGCTTGTACGGCGGGATCTCCTACAATGAGCAGTTCTTC. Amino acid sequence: CASSLYGGISYNEQFF.